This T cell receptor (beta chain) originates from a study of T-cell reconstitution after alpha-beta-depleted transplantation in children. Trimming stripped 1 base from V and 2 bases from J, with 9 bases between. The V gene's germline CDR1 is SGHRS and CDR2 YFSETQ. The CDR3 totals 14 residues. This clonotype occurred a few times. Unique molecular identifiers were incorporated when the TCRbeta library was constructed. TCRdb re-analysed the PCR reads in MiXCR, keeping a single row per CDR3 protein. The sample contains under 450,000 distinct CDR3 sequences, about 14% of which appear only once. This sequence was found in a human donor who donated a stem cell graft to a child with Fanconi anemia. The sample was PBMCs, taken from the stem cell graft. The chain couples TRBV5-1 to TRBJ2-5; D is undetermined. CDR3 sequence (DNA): TGCGCCAGCAGCTTGTCTGGCCATCAAGAGACCCAGTACTTC. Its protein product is CASSLSGHQETQYF.